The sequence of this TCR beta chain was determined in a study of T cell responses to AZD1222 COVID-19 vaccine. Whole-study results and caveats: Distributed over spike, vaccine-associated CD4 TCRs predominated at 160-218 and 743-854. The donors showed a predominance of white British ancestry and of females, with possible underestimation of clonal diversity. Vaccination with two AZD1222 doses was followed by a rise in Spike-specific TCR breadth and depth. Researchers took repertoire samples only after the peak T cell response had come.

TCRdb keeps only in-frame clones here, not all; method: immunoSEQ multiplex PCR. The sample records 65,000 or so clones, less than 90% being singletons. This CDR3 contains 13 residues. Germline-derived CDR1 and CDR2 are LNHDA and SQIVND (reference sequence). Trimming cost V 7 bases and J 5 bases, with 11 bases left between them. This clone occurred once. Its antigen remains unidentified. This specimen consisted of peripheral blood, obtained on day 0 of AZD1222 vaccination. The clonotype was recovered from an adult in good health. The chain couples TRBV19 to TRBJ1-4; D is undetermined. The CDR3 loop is CASTAGINEKLFF. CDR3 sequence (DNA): TGTGCCAGTACCGCAGGAATAAATGAAAAACTGTTTTTT.